Sequencing of this T cell receptor beta chain was carried out in a study of blood T cell repertoires in COVID-19. About the research overall: T cells, B-cell-depleted T cells, or PBMCs provided the cDNA or gDNA that served as material.

Clinical history as reported by participants underpinned cohort assignment. The germline V gene has CDR1 SGHNT and CDR2 YYREEE (reference sequence). CDR3 size: 14 residues. Trimming cost V 5 bases and J 4 bases; bases outside gene matches: 5. Original data processing: Amplification of reference gene primers provided the estimated nucleated cell counts. Generated by immunoSEQ multiplex PCR, the TCRdb table keeps only in-frame clones and is missing some. V and J calls and clone size are those listed in that table; D and trimming were worked out from the DNA. The sample includes 250,000 to 350,000 clones, under 90% of them seen just once.

The sequence came from a woman aged 50 to 60 who had been exposed to COVID-19. Material for sequencing was PBMCs or T cells enriched from blood (not recorded which). The chain links TRBV5-4 to TRBJ1-2; 10 bases agree with TRBD1. The CDR3, as DNA: TGTGCCAGCAGACAGGACAGGGGGATCTATGGCTACACCTTC. This codes for CASRQDRGIYGYTF.